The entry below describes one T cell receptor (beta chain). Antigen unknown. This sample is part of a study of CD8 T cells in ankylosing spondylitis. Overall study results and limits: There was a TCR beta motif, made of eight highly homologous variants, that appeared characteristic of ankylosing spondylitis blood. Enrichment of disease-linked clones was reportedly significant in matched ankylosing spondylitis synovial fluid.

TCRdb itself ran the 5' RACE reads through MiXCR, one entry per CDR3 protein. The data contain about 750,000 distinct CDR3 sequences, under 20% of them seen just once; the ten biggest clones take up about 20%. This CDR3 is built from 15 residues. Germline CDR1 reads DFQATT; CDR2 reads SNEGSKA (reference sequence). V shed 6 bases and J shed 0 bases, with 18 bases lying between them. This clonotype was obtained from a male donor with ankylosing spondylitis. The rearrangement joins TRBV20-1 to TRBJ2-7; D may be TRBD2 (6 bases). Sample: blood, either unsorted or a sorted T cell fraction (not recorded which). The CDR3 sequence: CSAAPFAGSSYEQYF. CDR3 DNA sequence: TGCAGTGCGGCCCCCTTCGCGGGGAGCTCCTACGAGCAGTACTTC.